This T cell receptor (beta chain) was recorded in a study of T cell clusters in autoimmune cytopenias (dated by TCRdb to about 2019). About the investigation overall: A mean age of approximately 51 years and a median age of around 60 years were recorded for the healthy donor controls, of whom about half of the roughly 40 were female. A median TRB sequencing depth of roughly 47,000 reads per sample was reached, and a median of around 2,300 distinct TRB clonotypes per sample was obtained. TRB and IGH repertoires from peripheral blood were sequenced in autoimmune cytopenia patients at active disease and during treatment follow-up, with healthy, CLL and autoimmune hepatitis controls included alongside. The study aimed to test whether autoimmune cytopenia patients carry a disease-specific immune repertoire signature usable as a blood-based biomarker. For primary cytopenia, the controls were roughly 24 age-matched healthy donors, and for secondary cytopenia, the controls were more than 11 age-matched CLL patients. Autoimmune hepatitis repertoires were compared with those of 20 to 25 age- and sex-matched healthy donors.

What the work shows at the level of the full study, not this receptor alone: In the comparison of secondary cytopenia with CLL, the cluster-lack signature was not observed, apparently because the dominant lymphoma-associated repertoire masked the signature. Healthy donors showed about 3-fold more exclusive TRB clusters than active autoimmune hepatitis patients, consistent with an autoimmunity-wide signature. GLIPH results suggested that primary autoimmune cytopenia patients were missing physiological T cell clusters, with 51 clusters found only in healthy donors compared with over 15 found only in patients. The TRB repertoire shifts, including less even repertoires in secondary cytopenia and CLL, mostly reflected lymphoma bias and not autoimmunity. The T cell clusters were only ever defined in silico, so experimental validation of their functional role was still needed.

To amplify TRB rearrangements, a touch-down multiplex PCR protocol was run with the TRB-A and TRB-B primer pools combined in a single tube. Illumina adapters and sample indices were added to the amplicons through two consecutive PCR reactions performed with Phusion HS II polymerase. The amplicons were gel-purified using the NucleoSpin Gel and PCR Clean-up kit, after which quantification was performed by Qubit and quality was checked on an Agilent 2100 Bioanalyzer. Sequencing of the libraries was done on an Illumina MiSeq with paired-end, single-indexed, 600-cycle runs. Per the original workflow: Alignment and assembly of TRB reads were performed with MiXCR version 2.1.12 and the default MiXCR reference library. A clone was defined by each unique CDR3 nucleotide sequence, and the analysis included only productive sequences supported by at least two reads. Alpha-parameterized diversity profiles (alpha 0 to 5), including the Shannon (alpha 1) and Simpson (alpha 2) indices, were computed with an R script to assess repertoire diversity. Combinatorial TRB VJ usage was computed with the tcR package and compared between cohorts by principal component analysis with ade4. GLIPH was used to cluster TCRbeta CDR3s in pairs of cohorts matched for age and read depth, and a Wilcoxon test was used to compare cluster frequencies. Through TCRdb reprocessing, the reads give one entry per CDR3 protein sequence; DNA is omitted. None of the V and J calls come from the authors' own analysis; TCRdb made them. For this sample, the table gives more than 9,000 distinct CDR3 sequences. Around 3.4% of the sample belongs to the ten largest clones.

For each sample, TRB amplification used about 0.25 ug of peripheral blood genomic DNA, equal to approximately 37,500 genome equivalents. The cysteine opens and the phenylalanine closes a CDR3 of 14 amino acids. No DNA is listed. Taken from the germline V gene (reference sequence), the CDR1 and CDR2 loops are PRHDT and FYEKMQ. This clonotype is medium-sized (0.01 to 0.1%), judged from its frequency; no count is recorded. This receptor's antigen is unknown. This sample also belongs to another study, concerning T cell repertoires in aging, cancer and after chemotherapy. The other study reports the following: Six donor age groups were covered, ranging from 30 or younger up to 70 or older, and each group contained at least three individuals. Control TCR repertoires from healthy donors were recorded across several months to years, and re-sampling revealed clear clonal overlap. About 8.3 million TCR reads were contained in the full dataset. Compared with age-matched healthy donors, untreated patients with hematological or solid cancers had significantly lower TCR diversity and higher clonality in blood. Declining TCR diversity with age in healthy donors was mainly explained by loss of richness; in cancer patients, loss of evenness also contributed. Median generation probability increased over the chemotherapy interval in both cancer cohorts, suggesting repertoire reconstitution through rebound thymic output. It was noted by the authors that conclusions about immunological memory after chemotherapy cannot be drawn from the repertoire data. Peripheral blood TCR beta repertoires from healthy donors and cancer patients were profiled to examine immunoaging and T cell reconstitution after chemotherapy. A cohort of 200 to 250 cancer patients (around 93 with hematological and around 120 with solid cancers) was assembled, and 95 healthy donors were included as a reference group. MiXCR versions 2.12 and 3.0.5 were used to process TRB sequences. Repertoire metrics included Shannon diversity, evenness, clonality (one minus evenness), and alpha-parameterized diversity profiles from alpha 0 to 5. The IGoR algorithm was used to calculate generation probabilities for clones in the paired samples taken before and after chemotherapy.

The receptor comes from a human donor in good health. The chain uses TRBV13 and TRBJ1-2. The specimen sequenced was peripheral blood. The CDR3: CASSTTDRAYGYTF.